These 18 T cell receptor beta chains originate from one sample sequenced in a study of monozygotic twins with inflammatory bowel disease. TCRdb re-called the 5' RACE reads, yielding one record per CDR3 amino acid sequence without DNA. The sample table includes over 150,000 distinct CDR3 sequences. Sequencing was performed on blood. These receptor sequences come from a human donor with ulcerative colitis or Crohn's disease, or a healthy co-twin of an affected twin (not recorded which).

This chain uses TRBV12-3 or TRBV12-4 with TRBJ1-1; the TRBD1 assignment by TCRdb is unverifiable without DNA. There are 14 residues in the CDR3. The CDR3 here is CASSFRTRTSEAFF.

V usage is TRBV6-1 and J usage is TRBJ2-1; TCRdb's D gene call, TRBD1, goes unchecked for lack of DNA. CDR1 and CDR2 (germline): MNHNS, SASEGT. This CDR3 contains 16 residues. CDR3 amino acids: CASSAEARTGRNEQFF.

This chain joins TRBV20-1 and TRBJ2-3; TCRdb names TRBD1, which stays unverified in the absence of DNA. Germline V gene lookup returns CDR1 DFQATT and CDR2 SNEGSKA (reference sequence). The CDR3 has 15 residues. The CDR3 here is CSASRVGTGVDTQYF.

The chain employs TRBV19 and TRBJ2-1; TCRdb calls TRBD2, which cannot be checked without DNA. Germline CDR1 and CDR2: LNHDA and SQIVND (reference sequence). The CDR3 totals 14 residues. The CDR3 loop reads CASTQGPGRNEQFF.

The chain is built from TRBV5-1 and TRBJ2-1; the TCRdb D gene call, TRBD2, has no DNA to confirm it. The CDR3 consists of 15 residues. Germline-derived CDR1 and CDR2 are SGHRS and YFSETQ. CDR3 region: CASSFAGRRDNEQFF.

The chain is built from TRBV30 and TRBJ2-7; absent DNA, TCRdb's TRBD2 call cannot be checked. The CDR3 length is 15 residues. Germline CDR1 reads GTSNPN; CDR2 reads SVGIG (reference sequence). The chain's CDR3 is CAWSVISGGRYEQYF.

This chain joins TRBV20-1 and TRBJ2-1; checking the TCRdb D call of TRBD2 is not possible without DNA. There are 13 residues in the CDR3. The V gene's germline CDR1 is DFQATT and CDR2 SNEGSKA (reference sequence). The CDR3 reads CSATGLAVNEQFF.

The CDR3 loop is CASSFGLAALSTDTQYF. This chain connects TRBV28 to TRBJ2-3; the TRBD2 assignment by TCRdb is unverifiable without DNA. The CDR3 sequence is 17 residues long. Germline assignment: CDR1 MDHEN and CDR2 SYDVKM.

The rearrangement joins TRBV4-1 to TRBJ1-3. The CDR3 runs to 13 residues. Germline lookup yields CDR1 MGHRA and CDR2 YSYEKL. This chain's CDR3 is CASCPVVGHTIYF.

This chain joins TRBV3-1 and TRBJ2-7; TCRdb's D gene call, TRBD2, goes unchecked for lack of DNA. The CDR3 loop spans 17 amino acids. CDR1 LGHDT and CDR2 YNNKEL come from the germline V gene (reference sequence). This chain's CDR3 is CASSQELAGGRDDEQYF.

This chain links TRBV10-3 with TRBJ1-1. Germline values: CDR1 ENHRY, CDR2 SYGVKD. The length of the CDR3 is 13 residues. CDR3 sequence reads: CAISELPAGEAFF.

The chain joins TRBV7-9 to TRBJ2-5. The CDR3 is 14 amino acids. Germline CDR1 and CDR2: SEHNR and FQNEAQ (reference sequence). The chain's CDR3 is CASSLARDQEDQYF.

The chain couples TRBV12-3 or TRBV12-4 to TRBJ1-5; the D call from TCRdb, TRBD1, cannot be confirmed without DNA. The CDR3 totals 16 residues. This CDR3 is CASSLRTPRSRQPQHF.

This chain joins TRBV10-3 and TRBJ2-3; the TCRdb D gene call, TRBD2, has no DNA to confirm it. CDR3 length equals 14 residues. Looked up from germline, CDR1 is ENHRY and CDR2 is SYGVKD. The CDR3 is CAISRLSGRDTQYF.

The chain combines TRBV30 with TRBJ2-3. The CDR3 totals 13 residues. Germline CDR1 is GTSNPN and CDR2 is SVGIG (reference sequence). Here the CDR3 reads CAWAGLASDTQYF.

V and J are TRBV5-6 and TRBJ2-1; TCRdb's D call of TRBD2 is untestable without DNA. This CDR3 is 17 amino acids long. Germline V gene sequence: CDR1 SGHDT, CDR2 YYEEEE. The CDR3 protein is CASSSGWGTSGTDEQFF.

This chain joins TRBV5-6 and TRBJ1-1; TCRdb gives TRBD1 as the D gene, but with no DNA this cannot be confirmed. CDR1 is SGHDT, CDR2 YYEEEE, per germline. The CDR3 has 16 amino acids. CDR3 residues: CASSWTLGGLGTEAFF.

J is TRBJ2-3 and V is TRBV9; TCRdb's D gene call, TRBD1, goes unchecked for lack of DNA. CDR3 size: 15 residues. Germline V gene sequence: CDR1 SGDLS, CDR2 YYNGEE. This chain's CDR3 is CASSVGTGPPDTQYF.